The entry that follows covers one TCR beta chain sequence. Its antigen remains unknown. Trimming shortened V by 7 bases and J by 7 bases, and 25 bases separated the two germline ends. CDR3 size: 16 residues. Germline V CDR1 and CDR2: LGHDT, YNNKEL (reference sequence). This sample was included in a study of T-cell memory formation after mild COVID-19. The overall study: TCR clusters mostly belonged to single donors. Study observations and caveats: Several responding clones turned up in pre-infection memory, indicating that cross-reactive memory may have taken part. Clones contracting over day 15 to 85 were CD4/CD8 balanced, with later expanders leaning CD4+.

TCRdb itself ran the 5' RACE reads through MiXCR, one entry per CDR3 protein. This sample has 140,000 or so distinct CDR3 sequences, with roughly 6.3% found just once. The V and J genes are TRBV3-1 and TRBJ1-2; weak D call: TRBD1 (6 bases). The sequenced material came from PBMCs or a T cell subset sorted from them (not recorded which). This TCR derives from an adult woman who had mild COVID-19 (a few samples of this study predate the infection). Cell type and time point are not known. The CDR3 sequence is CASTRAGARRDGGYTF. CDR3 DNA: TGTGCCAGCACCCGAGCAGGGGCCCGGAGGGATGGTGGCTACACCTTC.